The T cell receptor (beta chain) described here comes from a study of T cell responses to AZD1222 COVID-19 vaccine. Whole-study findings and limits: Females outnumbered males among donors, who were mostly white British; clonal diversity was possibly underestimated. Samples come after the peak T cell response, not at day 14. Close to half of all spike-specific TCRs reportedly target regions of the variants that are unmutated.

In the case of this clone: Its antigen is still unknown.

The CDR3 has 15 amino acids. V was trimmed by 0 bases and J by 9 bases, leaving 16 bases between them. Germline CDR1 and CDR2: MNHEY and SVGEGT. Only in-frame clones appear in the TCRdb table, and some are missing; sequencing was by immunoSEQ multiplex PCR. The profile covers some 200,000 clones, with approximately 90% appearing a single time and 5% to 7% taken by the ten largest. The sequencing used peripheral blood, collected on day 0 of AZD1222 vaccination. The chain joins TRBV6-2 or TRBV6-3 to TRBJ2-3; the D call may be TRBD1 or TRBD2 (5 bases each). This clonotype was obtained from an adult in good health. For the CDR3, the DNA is TGTGCCAGCAGTTACTCTCAAGGTTCCTGGGGGACGCAGTATTTT. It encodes CASSYSQGSWGTQYF.